What follows are 32 T cell receptor beta chains derived from one specimen sequenced in a study of cytomegalovirus exposure and HLA in healthy donors. Vbeta (60) and Jbeta (13) primers were used in the PCR. Produced via immunoSEQ multiplex PCR; TCRdb's table is partial and in-frame only. The sample shows 200,000 or so clones, and less than 0.9% sits with its ten largest clones. Sequenced input: PBMCs. The origin of the receptors is a boy between 10 and 17 years old in good health and CMV-seronegative.

Remarks on this clone: Distinct nucleotide sequences in the sample also encode this CDR3. This chain joins TRBV27 and TRBJ1-2; 8 positions agree with TRBD1. V lost 4 bases to trimming and J lost 4 bases; unmatched junction nucleotides: 2. This CDR3 comprises 13 residues. The V gene's germline CDR1 is MNHEY and CDR2 SMNVEV (reference sequence). The DNA for the CDR3 is TGTGCCAGCAGTTCTCAGGGGGCCTATGGCTACACCTTC. Amino acids: CASSSQGAYGYTF.

The chain carries TRBV5-1 and TRBJ2-7, with 10 bases lining up with TRBD1. With 4 bases clipped from V and 2 bases from J, the junction kept 9 bases outside the gene matches. CDR1 is SGHRS, CDR2 YFSETQ, per germline. The CDR3 consists of 16 residues. CDR3 sequence reads: CASSVVSDRGAYEQYF. As DNA, the CDR3 is TGCGCCAGCAGCGTTGTCTCGGACAGGGGGGCCTACGAGCAGTACTTC. Full variable domain (rest looked up from reference TRBV5-1 and TRBJ2-7): KAGVTQTPRYLIKTRGQQVTLSCSPISGHRSVSWYQQTPGQGLQFLFEYFSETQRNKGNFPGRFSGRQFSNSRSEMNVSTLELGDSALYLCASSVVSDRGAYEQYFGPGTRLTVT.

The V call is TRBV5-8, the J call TRBJ1-5, with D possibly TRBD1 on 6 matching bases. Germline assignment: CDR1 SGHTS and CDR2 YDEGEE. There are 17 residues in the CDR3. Trimming removed 1 base from V and 0 bases from J, with 14 bases in between. CDR3 protein: CASSLRTGHISNQPQHF. CDR3 DNA: TGTGCCAGCAGCTTGAGAACGGGACACATTAGCAATCAGCCCCAGCATTTT.

The chain is built from TRBV7-9 and TRBJ2-7; the D gene is possibly TRBD2 (5 bases). The length of the CDR3 is 13 residues. Per germline, CDR1 SEHNR and CDR2 FQNEAQ (reference sequence). The V end was cut by 5 bases, the J end by 6 bases, with 14 bases between. The CDR3 nucleotides are TGTGCCAGCAGCCCTGACGGGATGAGCGAGCAGTACTTC. Amino acid sequence: CASSPDGMSEQYF.

This sequence joins TRBV27 and TRBJ1-2, with D maybe TRBD1 (6 bases). V was clipped by 4 bases and J by 6 bases, with 18 bases between them. The CDR3 contains 15 residues. Germline V gene data show CDR1 as MNHEY and CDR2 as SMNVEV (reference sequence). The DNA of the CDR3 is TGTGCCAGCAGTTGGCGAACAGGGCCCCGGGATGGCTACACCTTC. The encoded protein is CASSWRTGPRDGYTF.

V usage is TRBV19 and J usage is TRBJ1-2, with D unclear. The V end lost 6 bases, the J end lost 0 bases, and 20 bases lay between the germline ends. The germline V gene has CDR1 LNHDA and CDR2 SQIVND (reference sequence). This CDR3 spans 17 amino acids. The CDR3 bases are TGTGCCAGTAGCCCAACCCCGCGCGGGTTAGCTAACTATGGCTACACCTTC. Translating gives CASSPTPRGLANYGYTF.

The chain combines TRBV7-3 with TRBJ2-3; TRBD1 agrees at 11 bases. The CDR3 spans 15 residues. Trimming removed 3 bases from V and 4 bases from J; junction bases left unmatched: 3. The germline V gene has CDR1 SGHTA and CDR2 FQGTGA. The CDR3 nucleotides read TGTGCCAGCAGCTTTTTGGGACAGGGGGCAGATACGCAGTATTTT. It codes for CASSFLGQGADTQYF.

The V call is TRBV25-1, the J call TRBJ1-5; possibly TRBD1 for D (6 bases). The V end lost 2 bases, the J end lost 5 bases, and 10 bases lay between the germline ends. The CDR3 covers 14 residues. In germline, CDR1 is MGHDK, CDR2 SYGVNS. The CDR3 region has the DNA TGTGCCAGCAGTGAAAGGGGGGGATATCAGCCCCAGCATTTT. Protein sequence: CASSERGGYQPQHF.

This chain connects TRBV30 to TRBJ2-1; TRBD2 matches 11 bases. Trimming took 4 bases from V and 4 from J; bases not matched to a gene: 3. Germline V gene data show CDR1 as GTSNPN and CDR2 as SVGIG (reference sequence). The CDR3 is 14 amino acids. The CDR3 loop reads CAWKGLAEYNEQFF. DNA for the CDR3: TGTGCCTGGAAGGGACTAGCGGAATACAATGAGCAGTTCTTC.

The chain couples TRBV19 to TRBJ1-1; 8 bases are a match to TRBD1. CDR1 is LNHDA and CDR2 is SQIVND in the germline V gene (reference sequence). The trim removed 7 bases at V and 0 bases at J, leaving 7 bases unmatched. The CDR3 has 15 residues. The CDR3, as DNA: TGTGCCAGTATTCAGGGGGCCTCCATGAACACTGAAGCTTTCTTT. Its translation is CASIQGASMNTEAFF.

V usage is TRBV6-5 and J usage is TRBJ2-7; D unresolved. Germline lookup yields CDR1 MNHEY and CDR2 SVGAGI. The V end was cut by 7 bases, the J end by 2 bases, with 9 bases between. CDR3 length equals 12 residues. For the CDR3, the DNA is TGTGCCAGCACCGGAACTACCTACGAGCAGTACTTC. Its translation is CASTGTTYEQYF.

The J gene is TRBJ1-2, the V gene TRBV30; possible D gene TRBD1, 6 bases. The CDR3 has 14 residues. Germline V lookup: CDR1 GTSNPN, CDR2 SVGIG (reference sequence). V lost 2 bases, J lost 3 bases, and 13 bases lay in between. In DNA, the CDR3 is TGTGCCTGGAGTCCTCGGGGGGCGTACTATGGCTACACCTTC. Translation: CAWSPRGAYYGYTF. Full variable domain (outside the CDR3, taken from reference TRBV30 and TRBJ1-2): SQTIHQWPATLVQPVGSPLSLECTVEGTSNPNLYWYRQAAGRGLQLLFYSVGIGQISSEVPQNLSASRPQDRQFILSSKKLLLSDSGFYLCAWSPRGAYYGYTFGSGTRLTVV.

The chain combines TRBV30 with TRBJ1-2, with 7 bases that match TRBD1. Germline values: CDR1 GTSNPN, CDR2 SVGIG (reference sequence). The CDR3 covers 16 residues. Unmatched junction bases numbered 9, after V lost 2 bases and J lost 0 bases. CDR3 residues: CAWSRQGKGTNYGYTF. CDR3 sequence (DNA): TGTGCCTGGAGTAGACAGGGAAAGGGGACTAACTATGGCTACACCTTC.

Regarding this clone: The identical CDR3 is also encoded by other nucleotide sequences in the sample. This sequence joins TRBV6-1 and TRBJ2-1, with D maybe TRBD2 (5 bases). This CDR3 has 14 amino acids. With 3 bases removed from V and 3 bases from J, the gap between germline ends came to 9 bases. Per germline, CDR1 MNHNS and CDR2 SASEGT. The CDR3 DNA reads as TGTGCCAGCAGTGATTCAAGCGGCTACAATGAGCAGTTCTTC. It is translated as CASSDSSGYNEQFF.

This chain joins TRBV13 and TRBJ1-6, with D perhaps matching TRBD1 (6 bases). Germline CDR1 PRHDT, CDR2 FYEKMQ (reference sequence). Between the trimmed V and J ends, which lost 3 bases and 11 bases, there was a span of 20 bases. The CDR3 extends over 16 amino acids. The CDR3 region is CASSFRIEGGTAPLHF. The DNA for the CDR3 is TGTGCCAGCAGCTTTAGGATCGAGGGGGGGACGGCACCCCTCCACTTT.

This chain uses TRBV6-5 with TRBJ2-1; D remains ambiguous. The CDR3 consists of 13 residues. V lost 2 bases and J 7 bases, leaving 9 bases between the germline ends. The germline gives CDR1 MNHEY, CDR2 SVGAGI. This CDR3 reads CASSYQVTNEQFF. CDR3 nucleotide sequence: TGTGCCAGCAGTTACCAGGTAACAAATGAGCAGTTCTTC.

The chain is built from TRBV7-9 and TRBJ2-7; TRBD2 aligns across 7 bases. The germline CDR1 and CDR2 sequences are SEHNR and FQNEAQ (reference sequence). The CDR3 runs 13 residues. J was trimmed by 3 bases and V by 4 bases; bases with no gene match: 3. Written as DNA, the CDR3 is TGTGCCAGCAGCTATCAGCGGGACTACGAGCAGTACTTC. Protein sequence: CASSYQRDYEQYF. The full variable domain, with the rest looked up from reference TRBV7-9 and TRBJ2-7, is DTGVSQNPRHKITKRGQNVTFRCDPISEHNRLYWYRQTLGQGPEFLTYFQNEAQLEKSRLLSDRFSAERPKGSFSTLEIQRTEQGDSAMYLCASSYQRDYEQYFGPGTRLTVT.

The J gene is TRBJ2-5, the V gene TRBV5-1; 11 positions match TRBD2. Per the germline V gene, CDR1 is SGHRS and CDR2 is YFSETQ. Losses at the gene ends were 3 bases for V and 5 bases for J; bases not matched to a gene: 6. The CDR3 totals 15 residues. The CDR3 DNA follows: TGCGCCAGCAGCTCCCCCCTAGCGGGGGGTGAGACCCAGTACTTC. Protein sequence: CASSSPLAGGETQYF. The full variable domain, with the rest looked up from reference TRBV5-1 and TRBJ2-5, is KAGVTQTPRYLIKTRGQQVTLSCSPISGHRSVSWYQQTPGQGLQFLFEYFSETQRNKGNFPGRFSGRQFSNSRSEMNVSTLELGDSALYLCASSSPLAGGETQYFGPGTRLLVL.

The V call is TRBV27, the J call TRBJ2-2; no firm D call. The V and J ends lost 6 bases and 5 bases respectively, with 19 bases between them. This CDR3 is 16 amino acids long. Per germline, CDR1 MNHEY and CDR2 SMNVEV (reference sequence). CDR3 region: CASRNRVAVETGELFF. CDR3 nucleotide sequence: TGTGCCAGCAGGAACCGGGTGGCCGTTGAGACCGGGGAGCTGTTTTTT.

The gene calls are TRBV18 and TRBJ2-1; possibly TRBD2 for D (5 bases). Germline assignment: CDR1 KGHSH and CDR2 LQKENI. V was shortened by 3 bases and J by 5 bases, with 14 bases between the two germline ends. CDR3 length: 15 amino acids. CDR3 residues: CASSPLAGTNNEQFF. The CDR3, as DNA: TGTGCCAGCTCACCCCTGGCGGGCACAAACAATGAGCAGTTCTTC.

V is TRBV6-5 and J is TRBJ2-3; a possible D gene is TRBD2 (5 bases). Germline V gene data show CDR1 as MNHEY and CDR2 as SVGAGI. CDR3 size: 14 residues. Trimming stripped 6 bases from V and 5 bases from J, with 15 bases between. As DNA, the CDR3 is TGTGCCAGCAGCCCCGGGGTAGCCGAAGATACGCAGTATTTT. Its protein product is CASSPGVAEDTQYF.

The gene calls are TRBV28 and TRBJ1-1; the D gene is possibly TRBD1 (6 bases). The CDR3 totals 13 residues. The ends were cut back, 3 bases at V and 6 bases at J, with 11 bases in the middle. In germline, CDR1 is MDHEN, CDR2 SYDVKM. The CDR3 DNA follows: TGTGCCAGCAGTTTTTGGGGGCTAGCTGAAGCTTTCTTT. Encoded protein: CASSFWGLAEAFF. The complete variable domain, with remaining parts taken from reference TRBV28 and TRBJ1-1, reads DVKVTQSSRYLVKRTGEKVFLECVQDMDHENMFWYRQDPGLGLRLIYFSYDVKMKEKGDIPEGYSVSREKKERFSLILESASTNQTSMYLCASSFWGLAEAFFGQGTRLTVV.

V and J are TRBV6-1 and TRBJ2-3; TRBD2 agrees at 10 bases. Germline V gene lookup returns CDR1 MNHNS and CDR2 SASEGT. The J segment lost 2 bases and the V segment lost 4 bases, leaving 6 bases of the junction unmatched. This CDR3 comprises 16 residues. The CDR3 sequence is CASSVLAGALTDTQYF. The CDR3 DNA sequence: TGTGCCAGCAGTGTCCTAGCGGGGGCCCTCACAGATACGCAGTATTTT.

The rearrangement joins TRBV7-2 to TRBJ2-7, with 11 bases aligning to TRBD2. The CDR3 extends over 16 amino acids. V lost 5 bases, J lost 0 bases, and 6 bases stayed unmatched. Per germline, CDR1 SGHTA and CDR2 FQGNSA. The CDR3 DNA sequence: TGTGCCAGCAGCCCAACCGGGACTAGCGGCTCCTACGAGCAGTACTTC. Translated: CASSPTGTSGSYEQYF.

The chain joins TRBV18 to TRBJ2-7; no firm D call. The CDR3 covers 14 residues. V lost 2 bases to trimming and J lost 6 bases, with 14 bases between them. CDR1 and CDR2 from the germline V gene are KGHSH and LQKENI. Here the CDR3 reads CASSPVPGSGEQYF. CDR3 bases: TGTGCCAGCTCACCAGTGCCGGGTTCCGGCGAGCAGTACTTC.

The gene calls are TRBV6-1 and TRBJ2-3, with D perhaps TRBD2 (7 bases). The CDR3 length is 13 residues. The V end was cut by 7 bases, the J end by 5 bases, with 13 bases between. Germline CDR1 is MNHNS and CDR2 is SASEGT. The CDR3 nucleotides read TGTGCCAGCACCGGGGGGCTGGGAGATACGCAGTATTTT. Its protein is CASTGGLGDTQYF.

This chain uses TRBV6-5 with TRBJ1-2, with unresolved D. The CDR3 covers 15 residues. Looked up from germline, CDR1 is MNHEY and CDR2 is SVGAGI. V was trimmed by 0 bases and J by 7 bases, leaving 15 bases between them. The CDR3 DNA reads as TGTGCCAGCAGTTACTCGAATAGGTACGAGGGTGGCTACACCTTC. Translating it yields CASSYSNRYEGGYTF.

The V and J genes are TRBV18 and TRBJ2-3; D not resolved. Trimming stripped 3 bases from V and 2 bases from J, with 12 bases between. The germline V gene has CDR1 KGHSH and CDR2 LQKENI. The CDR3 loop spans 15 amino acids. CDR3 protein: CASSPLETPTDTQYF. In DNA, the CDR3 is TGTGCCAGCTCACCCCTAGAGACCCCCACAGATACGCAGTATTTT.

This chain uses TRBV5-5 with TRBJ2-2; 12 positions match TRBD2. This CDR3 contains 16 residues. From germline, CDR1 is SGHKS and CDR2 YYEKEE (reference sequence). V lost 2 bases to trimming and J lost 1 base; unmatched junction nucleotides: 0. The CDR3 nucleotides read TGTGCCAGCAGCTTACTAGCGGGGGGGAACACCGGGGAGCTGTTTTTT. Amino acids: CASSLLAGGNTGELFF.

The CDR3 DNA sequence: TGTGCCATAGCAGGGGCGACCGGGGAGCTGTTTTTT. It is translated as CAIAGATGELFF. The chain carries TRBV7-9 and TRBJ2-2; tentative D call: TRBD1 (6 bases). Between the trimmed V and J ends, which lost 10 bases and 5 bases, there was a span of 11 bases. The CDR3 has 12 residues. CDR1 SEHNR and CDR2 FQNEAQ come from the germline V gene (reference sequence).

The rearrangement links TRBV28 to TRBJ1-6, with TRBD1 identical over 8 bases. The CDR3 is 13 amino acids. CDR1 MDHEN and CDR2 SYDVKM come from the germline V gene. With V trimmed by 7 bases and J by 6 bases, 2 bases remained unmatched. The CDR3 nucleotides are TGTGCCAGCAAGGACAGGGTTAATTCACCCCTCCACTTT. It is translated as CASKDRVNSPLHF.

V usage is TRBV5-6 and J usage is TRBJ1-6, with a weak D call TRBD1 (5 bases). Between the trimmed V and J ends, which lost 1 base and 7 bases, there was a span of 15 bases. The CDR3 is made up of 16 amino acids. Germline assignment: CDR1 SGHDT and CDR2 YYEEEE. The CDR3: CASSLLGRGGNSPLHF. CDR3 nucleotide sequence: TGTGCCAGCAGCTTGTTGGGGAGGGGTGGAAATTCACCCCTCCACTTT.